The next 28 T cell receptor beta chains were all read from a single sample in a study of T cell responses to AZD1222 COVID-19 vaccine. The repertoire was sequenced with immunoSEQ multiplex PCR; TCRdb's copy has only in-frame clones and lacks some. The sample contains 80,000 to 90,000 clones, roughly nine tenths of which appear only once. Sequencing used peripheral blood, obtained on day 0 of AZD1222 vaccination. The receptors originated from an adult in good health.

The chain uses TRBV7-3 and TRBJ2-7; maybe TRBD2 (6 bases). The V gene's germline CDR1 is SGHTA and CDR2 FQGTGA. With 5 bases removed from V and 2 bases from J, the gap between germline ends came to 16 bases. The CDR3 length is 15 residues. This CDR3 is CASSPSWRRAYEQYF. CDR3 coding DNA: TGTGCCAGCAGCCCATCATGGCGGAGGGCCTACGAGCAGTACTTC.

The rearrangement uses TRBV27 and TRBJ2-6; D gene ambiguous. CDR1 and CDR2 (germline): MNHEY, SMNVEV (reference sequence). V lost 6 bases to trimming and J lost 2 bases, with 5 bases between them. This CDR3 contains 13 residues. The CDR3 DNA sequence: TGTGCCAGCAGAACTCCTGGGGCCAACGTCCTGACTTTC. Translation: CASRTPGANVLTF.

This clone occurred a few times. This chain uses TRBV28 with TRBJ2-3; 14 nucleotides match TRBD2. The germline CDR1 and CDR2 sequences are MDHEN and SYDVKM. CDR3 length: 18 residues. With V trimmed by 5 bases and J by 1 base, 8 bases remained unmatched. The CDR3 DNA follows: TGTGCCAGCAGTACCGGGACTAGCGGGAGTTGGGGCACAGATACGCAGTATTTT. This translates into CASSTGTSGSWGTDTQYF.

The chain recombines TRBV2 with TRBJ2-7; TRBD1 matches 9 bases. This CDR3 has 16 amino acids. The germline gives CDR1 SNHLY, CDR2 FYNNEI. V lost 3 bases to trimming and J lost 5 bases; unmatched junction nucleotides: 11. The CDR3 nucleotides are TGTGCCAGCAGTGATTGGTCTTCGGGACAGGGCCACGAGCAGTACTTC. This sequence encodes CASSDWSSGQGHEQYF.

This clone was detected only once. V gene TRBV2 combines with J gene TRBJ1-5; D ambiguous. The CDR3 spans 14 residues. Germline-derived CDR1 and CDR2 are SNHLY and FYNNEI. Trimming cost V 6 bases and J 1 base, with 10 bases left between them. Written as DNA, the CDR3 is TGTGCCAGCAGCCAAAGCACCAGCAATCAGCCCCAGCATTTT. It is translated as CASSQSTSNQPQHF.

The chain is built from TRBV7-6 and TRBJ1-4; D gene unclear. There are 18 residues in the CDR3. Between the trimmed V and J ends, which lost 0 bases and 3 bases, there was a span of 17 bases. Germline V lookup: CDR1 SGHVS, CDR2 FNYEAQ. CDR3 sequence reads: CASSLASAPGLSNEKLFF. CDR3 DNA: TGTGCCAGCAGCTTAGCATCCGCCCCTGGCCTTTCTAATGAAAAACTGTTTTTT.

This chain uses TRBV6-6 with TRBJ2-3; 10 bases map to TRBD2. The CDR3 loop spans 16 amino acids. The germline gives CDR1 MNHNY, CDR2 SVGAGI (reference sequence). V lost 0 bases and J lost 4; bases outside the gene matches: 4. The CDR3 coding sequence is TGTGCCAGCAGTTACTCGGGGCTAGCGGGAGCAGATACGCAGTATTTT. Translating gives CASSYSGLAGADTQYF.

The V gene is TRBV18, the J gene TRBJ1-1; D gene ambiguous. Trimming removed 3 bases from V and 1 base from J, with 6 bases in between. Germline V gives CDR1 KGHSH, CDR2 LQKENI. There are 13 residues in the CDR3. CDR3: CASSPQSNTEAFF. The DNA for the CDR3 is TGTGCCAGCTCACCCCAGTCGAACACTGAAGCTTTCTTT.

The chain uses TRBV5-1 and TRBJ2-5; D unclear. Germline V gene sequence: CDR1 SGHRS, CDR2 YFSETQ. The CDR3 extends over 11 amino acids. V was cut by 5 bases and J by 5 bases, with 7 bases left in between. The CDR3 spells CASRATETQYF. In DNA, the CDR3 is TGCGCCAGCAGGGCTACGGAGACCCAGTACTTC.

The chain uses TRBV6-6 and TRBJ1-6; D call uncertain. CDR3 size: 14 residues. Germline assignment: CDR1 MNHNY and CDR2 SVGAGI (reference sequence). Trimming cost V 7 bases and J 0 bases, with 7 bases left between them. The CDR3 region is CASMTSSYNSPLHF. The CDR3 DNA reads TGTGCCAGCATGACCAGCTCCTATAATTCACCCCTCCACTTT.

Written as DNA, the CDR3 is TGTGCCAGTACCCAACTAGCGGGGTTCACCGGGGAGCTGTTTTTT. It translates to CASTQLAGFTGELFF. The chain has TRBV19 and TRBJ2-2; TRBD2 matches at 10 bases. Germline CDR1 LNHDA, CDR2 SQIVND (reference sequence). Unmatched junction bases numbered 6, after V lost 7 bases and J lost 4 bases. The CDR3 sequence is 15 residues long.

The chain couples TRBV19 to TRBJ1-1, with a tentative D call TRBD1 (5 bases). The CDR3 runs to 14 residues. The germline V and J ends were trimmed by 3 bases and 3 bases, with 11 bases remaining between them. Per germline, CDR1 LNHDA and CDR2 SQIVND (reference sequence). CDR3 coding DNA: TGTGCCAGTAGTATGGCAGGGCGTCACACTGAAGCTTTCTTT. Translated, it gives CASSMAGRHTEAFF.

The chain uses TRBV7-3 and TRBJ1-1; the match to TRBD1 covers 9 bases. Trimming took 5 bases from V and 4 from J; bases not matched to a gene: 5. CDR3 size: 14 residues. Germline-derived CDR1 and CDR2 are SGHTA and FQGTGA. The CDR3 is CASSHGQGTTEAFF. The CDR3 nucleotides are TGTGCCAGCAGCCATGGACAGGGGACCACTGAAGCTTTCTTT.

This clone has only one observation. This chain uses TRBV6-1 with TRBJ2-2; TRBD1 is a possible D gene (6 bases). The CDR3 covers 16 residues. V lost 2 bases to trimming and J lost 5 bases, with 15 bases between them. Germline CDR1 reads MNHNS; CDR2 reads SASEGT. The DNA for the CDR3 is TGTGCCAGCAGTGAACAGGGGACAATCCTGACCGGGGAGCTGTTTTTT. This codes for CASSEQGTILTGELFF.

This chain links TRBV2 with TRBJ1-5; TRBD1 matches at 11 bases. Per germline, CDR1 SNHLY and CDR2 FYNNEI. With V trimmed by 7 bases and J by 3 bases, 2 bases remained unmatched. The CDR3 has 14 amino acids. CDR3: CASIGQGANQPQHF. As DNA, the CDR3 is TGTGCCAGCATTGGACAGGGGGCCAATCAGCCCCAGCATTTT. The full variable domain, with the rest looked up from reference TRBV2 and TRBJ1-5, is EPEVTQTPSHQVTQMGQEVILRCVPISNHLYFYWYRQILGQKVEFLVSFYNNEISEKSEIFDDQFSVERPDGSNFTLKIRSTKLEDSAMYFCASIGQGANQPQHFGDGTRLSIL.

The V and J genes are TRBV19 and TRBJ2-7; D remains unclear. CDR1 is LNHDA and CDR2 is SQIVND in the germline V gene (reference sequence). This CDR3 is built from 13 residues. Deletions cut 3 bases from V and 6 bases from J, with 12 bases between. The CDR3 DNA sequence: TGTGCCAGTAGTATTCGGCCACGCGCCGAGCAGTACTTC. This codes for CASSIRPRAEQYF.

Written as DNA, the CDR3 is TGTGCCAGCAGCTTAGTTGCGGGGGGCACAGATACGCAGTATTTT. It yields the protein CASSLVAGGTDTQYF. The J gene is TRBJ2-3, the V gene TRBV11-2, with 7 bases that match TRBD2. Germline CDR1 is SGHAT and CDR2 is FQNNGV. CDR3 length: 15 amino acids. The V and J ends lost 1 base and 1 base, in that order; junction bases with no gene match: 2.

The V and J genes are TRBV7-2 and TRBJ1-1; 7 bases are a match to TRBD1. The CDR3 is 14 residues long. Germline assignment: CDR1 SGHTA and CDR2 FQGNSA. V shed 2 bases and J 3 bases; nucleotides not matched to a gene: 3. The CDR3 nucleotides are TGTGCCAGCAGCTTACCAGGGGGAGACACTGAAGCTTTCTTT. It encodes CASSLPGGDTEAFF.

The gene calls are TRBV7-9 and TRBJ1-1; D possibly corresponds to TRBD1 (5 bases). The CDR3 consists of 15 residues. Per the germline V gene, CDR1 is SEHNR and CDR2 is FQNEAQ (reference sequence). The V gene lost 5 bases and the J gene lost 2 bases, with 15 bases spanning the gap. CDR3 region: CASSLGDATNTEAFF. CDR3 nucleotide sequence: TGTGCCAGCAGCCTAGGGGACGCCACCAACACTGAAGCTTTCTTT. Looking up the rest from reference TRBV7-9 and TRBJ1-1 gives the full variable domain: DTGVSQNPRHKITKRGQNVTFRCDPISEHNRLYWYRQTLGQGPEFLTYFQNEAQLEKSRLLSDRFSAERPKGSFSTLEIQRTEQGDSAMYLCASSLGDATNTEAFFGQGTRLTVV.

This chain links TRBV29-1 with TRBJ2-2, with TRBD1 matching 8 bases. CDR1 and CDR2 (germline): SQVTM, ANQGSEA. With V trimmed by 8 bases and J by 5 bases, 7 bases remained unmatched. The CDR3 sequence is 13 residues long. The CDR3 region is CSFLGQGTGELFF. The CDR3 DNA reads as TGCAGCTTTCTAGGACAGGGAACCGGGGAGCTGTTTTTT.

The rearrangement uses TRBV19 and TRBJ2-1, with 8 bases lining up with TRBD2. V gave up 9 bases and J gave up 3 bases; unmatched junction bases: 7. Germline V gene lookup returns CDR1 LNHDA and CDR2 SQIVND (reference sequence). This CDR3 spans 14 amino acids. The CDR3 reads CARGPGLGYNEQFF. Here the CDR3 DNA reads TGTGCCAGGGGACCGGGACTAGGCTACAATGAGCAGTTCTTC.

The chain is built from TRBV6-2 or TRBV6-3 and TRBJ1-1; a weak D match, TRBD1 (5 bases). Deletions cut 0 bases from V and 5 bases from J, with 10 bases between. The CDR3 is made up of 14 amino acids. Germline CDR1 MNHEY, CDR2 SVGEGT. The CDR3 DNA sequence: TGTGCCAGCAGTTACTCCCGGGGGGGAACTGAAGCTTTCTTT. Residues: CASSYSRGGTEAFF.

The chain combines TRBV19 with TRBJ2-5; no clear D. CDR1 and CDR2 from the germline V gene are LNHDA and SQIVND (reference sequence). Trimming removed 4 bases from V and 5 bases from J, with 11 bases in between. The CDR3 consists of 13 residues. CDR3 amino acids: CASSTPEQETQYF. The CDR3 nucleotides read TGTGCCAGTAGTACCCCGGAGCAGGAGACCCAGTACTTC.

In DNA form, the CDR3 reads TGCGCCAGCAGCTTGGGGACAGCCAACACTGAAGCTTTCTTT. Translation: CASSLGTANTEAFF. The chain has TRBV5-1 and TRBJ1-1; weak D call: TRBD1 (6 bases). Per germline, CDR1 SGHRS and CDR2 YFSETQ. The CDR3 sequence is 14 residues long. The ends were cut back, 0 bases at V and 2 bases at J, with 8 bases in the middle.

The chain links TRBV5-6 to TRBJ2-2; D is unclear. CDR3 size: 12 residues. The V and J ends lost 1 base and 5 bases respectively, with 3 bases between them. In germline, CDR1 is SGHDT, CDR2 YYEEEE. As DNA, the CDR3 is TGTGCCAGCAGCTTGTTGACCGGGGAGCTGTTTTTT. This codes for CASSLLTGELFF.

The CDR3 loop is CASSERGGAEQFF. CDR3 sequence (DNA): TGCGCCAGCAGTGAGAGGGGGGGGGCTGAGCAGTTCTTC. The chain recombines TRBV10-1 with TRBJ2-1, with D possibly TRBD2 on 7 matching bases. Per the germline V gene, CDR1 is WNHNN and CDR2 is SYGVQD (reference sequence). Trimming cost V 2 bases and J 9 bases, with 11 bases left between them. The CDR3 runs 13 residues.

The rearrangement links TRBV28 to TRBJ1-1, with D perhaps TRBD1 (6 bases). Trimming removed 7 bases from V and 1 base from J, with 16 bases in between. Germline values: CDR1 MDHEN, CDR2 SYDVKM. CDR3 length equals 15 residues. The CDR3 region has the DNA TGTGCCAGCATCCCGGGGGGGCTCACGAACACTGAAGCTTTCTTT. This sequence encodes CASIPGGLTNTEAFF. Complete variable domain (other parts from reference TRBV28 and TRBJ1-1): DVKVTQSSRYLVKRTGEKVFLECVQDMDHENMFWYRQDPGLGLRLIYFSYDVKMKEKGDIPEGYSVSREKKERFSLILESASTNQTSMYLCASIPGGLTNTEAFFGQGTRLTVV.

The rearrangement joins TRBV5-4 to TRBJ2-6; tentatively, D is TRBD1 or TRBD2 (5 bases each). The CDR3 spans 18 residues. V gave up 3 bases and J gave up 2 bases, with 18 bases separating them. Germline V gives CDR1 SGHNT, CDR2 YYREEE (reference sequence). CDR3 amino acids: CASSSSWGITAGANVLTF. CDR3 DNA sequence: TGTGCCAGCAGCTCCTCGTGGGGGATAACAGCTGGGGCCAACGTCCTGACTTTC.